A single T cell receptor (beta chain) is shown here with its context. This sample is part of a study of control samples from healthy donors and cancer patients. Repertoires were generated with immunoSEQ multiplex PCR, while TCRdb's copy carries only in-frame clones and drops some. The table has 150,000 to 200,000 clones, over 85% seen once. CDR1 is SGHTA and CDR2 is FQGNSA in the germline V gene. The ends were cut back, 1 base at V and 5 bases at J, with 14 bases in the middle. The CDR3 consists of 15 residues. The specimen was blood. The clonotype comes from a man aged 25-40 years in good health. J is TRBJ1-2 and V is TRBV7-2; D remains ambiguous. This CDR3 reads CASSLDRTGLYGYTF. The CDR3 DNA is TGTGCCAGCAGCTTAGATAGAACCGGGTTATATGGCTACACCTTC.